What follows are 19 T cell receptor beta chains derived from one specimen sequenced in a study of low-dose radiotherapy and immunotherapy resistance in tumors. As to time point: before trial treatment. Primers used for first-strand cDNA, a TRAV- and TRBV-specific set, covered both alpha and beta chains. Amplification of TCRs used a constant-region primer and V-primer adapter for roughly 21 PCR cycles. TCRdb analysed the reads with MiXCR anew, one entry per CDR3 protein. The table records tens of thousands of distinct CDR3 sequences, more than 8% of them present only once. The sample in question was PBMCs, obtained before treatment. These receptors all stem from a male donor with prostate cancer.

This clonotype was counted ten times or more. For the CDR3, the DNA is TGTGCCAGCACTCCCCAACTTACAGATACGCAGTATTTT. Its protein is CASTPQLTDTQYF. The V gene is TRBV2, the J gene TRBJ2-3; D remains unclear. Germline CDR1 is SNHLY and CDR2 is FYNNEI. V lost 7 bases to trimming and J lost 3 bases, with 11 bases between them. The CDR3 contains 13 residues.

This clonotype was seen at least ten times. CDR3 in DNA: TGTGCCAGCAGCTTAGCGGTCGTGATTAATGAAAAACTGTTTTTT. It codes for CASSLAVVINEKLFF. The chain is built from TRBV7-9 and TRBJ1-4; D ambiguous. V lost 0 bases to trimming and J lost 4 bases, with 9 bases between them. Germline loops: CDR1 SEHNR, CDR2 FQNEAQ (reference sequence). The length of the CDR3 is 15 residues.

This clonotype occurred many times. The chain employs TRBV24-1 and TRBJ2-5; D not certain. The germline V gene has CDR1 KGHDR and CDR2 SFDVKD. This CDR3 is built from 12 residues. Deletions cut 1 base from V and 3 bases from J, with 2 bases between. The CDR3 DNA follows: TGTGCCACCAGTGATTTTAAAGAGACCCAGTACTTC. Protein product: CATSDFKETQYF.

Notes on this clonotype: The likely explanation is a read error, given a far larger clone one base away. The chain uses TRBV13 and TRBJ2-1, with a possible D match to TRBD1 (6 bases). Germline V gene lookup returns CDR1 PRHDT and CDR2 FYEKMQ (reference sequence). This CDR3 contains 13 residues. The CDR3 sequence: CASSFLRDNEQIF. The CDR3 nucleotides read TGTGCCAGCAGCTTCCTCAGGGACAATGAGCAGATCTTC.

This clonotype has a count of ten or more. Here the CDR3 DNA reads TGCGCCAGCAGCTTGGCGGACAGGGGGGACTATGGCTACACCTTC. Amino acids: CASSLADRGDYGYTF. The rearrangement uses TRBV5-1 and TRBJ1-2, with 10 positions matching TRBD1. The J segment lost 3 bases and the V segment lost 0 bases, leaving 2 bases of the junction unmatched. Per the germline V gene, CDR1 is SGHRS and CDR2 is YFSETQ. The CDR3 is made up of 15 amino acids.

This clonotype was picked up many times. CDR3 amino acids: CASSPSGLAGLEQYF. The CDR3 DNA follows: TGTGCCAGCAGCCCCTCGGGACTAGCGGGACTAGAGCAGTACTTC. V usage is TRBV7-2 and J usage is TRBJ2-7; 13 bases fit TRBD2. The CDR3 is 15 amino acids. The germline V gene encodes CDR1 SGHTA and CDR2 FQGNSA. The junction had 8 bases not matched to a gene; V was cut back by 5 bases and J by 7 bases.

J is TRBJ2-1 and V is TRBV18; D possibly corresponds to TRBD2 (6 bases). V lost 6 bases, J lost 8 bases, and 26 bases lay in between. Germline CDR1 reads KGHSH; CDR2 reads LQKENI. This CDR3 is built from 17 residues. This chain's CDR3 is CASSPGSLHGRVDEQFF. CDR3 DNA sequence: TGTGCCAGCTCCCCTGGGAGCCTACACGGGAGAGTCGATGAGCAGTTCTTC. The full variable domain, in which reference TRBV18 and TRBJ2-1 provide the parts outside the CDR3, is NAGVMQNPRHLVRRRGQEARLRCSPMKGHSHVYWYRQLPEEGLKFMVYLQKENIIDESGMPKERFSAEFPKEGPSILRIQQVVRGDSAAYFCASSPGSLHGRVDEQFFGPGTRLTVL.

This clonotype was detected ten times or more. V is TRBV6-5 and J is TRBJ2-5; D not certain. The CDR3 runs to 11 residues. The germline gives CDR1 MNHEY, CDR2 SVGAGI. Trimming took off 8 bases at V and 7 bases at J, with 11 bases between the two ends. The CDR3 bases are TGTGCCAGCGGGGAAGGGCCGACCCAGTACTTC. Residues: CASGEGPTQYF.

This clonotype was counted at least ten times. The rearrangement uses TRBV28 and TRBJ1-1; D ambiguous. CDR3 size: 13 residues. Trimming left V 3 bases short and J 1 base short, with 6 bases between. Germline values: CDR1 MDHEN, CDR2 SYDVKM. The CDR3 region has the DNA TGTGCCAGCAGTTTTCTTACGAACACTGAAGCTTTCTTT. Residues: CASSFLTNTEAFF.

In this sample, this clonotype turned up a few times. V gene TRBV5-1 combines with J gene TRBJ2-2; TRBD2 matches at 9 bases. J gave up 4 bases and V 0 bases, and 4 bases lay outside the gene matches. This CDR3 spans 16 amino acids. CDR1 and CDR2 (germline): SGHRS, YFSETQ. The DNA of the CDR3 is TGCGCCAGCAGCTTGGCGGCGGGAGGGCCCACCGGGGAGCTGTTTTTT. Translated: CASSLAAGGPTGELFF. Filled out from reference TRBV5-1 and TRBJ2-2, the complete variable domain reads KAGVTQTPRYLIKTRGQQVTLSCSPISGHRSVSWYQQTPGQGLQFLFEYFSETQRNKGNFPGRFSGRQFSNSRSEMNVSTLELGDSALYLCASSLAAGGPTGELFFGEGSRLTVL.

V and J are TRBV11-2 and TRBJ2-7; TRBD1 matches 7 bases. The V segment lost 5 bases and the J segment 5 bases; nucleotides outside the gene matches: 6. Germline assignment: CDR1 SGHAT and CDR2 FQNNGV. This CDR3 has 13 amino acids. The CDR3 bases are TGTGCCAGCAGCCTGACAGGGTTTAACGAGCAGTACTTC. This codes for CASSLTGFNEQYF.

As regards this clonotype: This clone may be a read error of a much larger clone one base away. CDR3 amino acids: CAWSESRLQYF. The CDR3 DNA reads as TGTGCCTGGAGTGAGTCGAGACTACAGTACTTC. This sequence joins TRBV30 and TRBJ2-4; possible D gene TRBD2, 5 bases. The length of the CDR3 is 11 residues. Trimming removed 1 base from V and 13 bases from J, with 11 bases in between. Germline V lookup: CDR1 GTSNPN, CDR2 SVGIG (reference sequence).

This clonotype was seen ten or more times. The genes are TRBV7-9 and TRBJ2-5; 14 nucleotides agree with TRBD2. After removal of 4 bases from V and 4 bases from J, the junction contained 11 bases not matched to a gene. The V gene's germline CDR1 is SEHNR and CDR2 FQNEAQ (reference sequence). The CDR3 extends over 18 amino acids. The CDR3 sequence: CASSSRPGLAGERETQYF. CDR3 nucleotides: TGTGCCAGCAGCTCTCGACCGGGACTAGCGGGAGAACGAGAGACCCAGTACTTC.

This CDR3 reads CASSLAGTETQYF. The CDR3, as DNA: TGTGCCAGCAGTTTAGCGGGTACGGAGACCCAGTACTTC. V is TRBV27 and J is TRBJ2-5; D may be TRBD2 (5 bases). With 2 bases removed from V and 5 bases from J, the gap between germline ends came to 9 bases. From germline, CDR1 is MNHEY and CDR2 SMNVEV (reference sequence). The CDR3 runs to 13 residues.

As to this clonotype: A read error may explain this, as a much larger clone is one base away. This sequence joins TRBV3-1 and TRBJ1-3; unclear D gene. The CDR3 contains 20 residues. Germline V CDR1 and CDR2: LGHDT, YNNKEL (reference sequence). V gave up 1 base and J gave up 0 bases, with 22 bases separating them. CDR3 DNA sequence: TGTGCCAGCAGCCAAGTCCCCCCTGGCGCACAGATAATCTCTGGAAACACCATATATTTT. Protein: CASSQVPPGAQIISGNTIYF.

This clonotype was observed many times. The chain recombines TRBV29-1 with TRBJ1-5, with a possible D match to TRBD1 (5 bases). V dropped 4 bases and J dropped 10 bases, with 11 bases sitting between them. This CDR3 has 11 residues. The germline gives CDR1 SQVTM, CDR2 ANQGSEA. The CDR3 DNA is TGCAGCGTTGGGGACGATAGCCCCCAGCATTTT. Translation: CSVGDDSPQHF.

The table lists this clonotype with many counts. The CDR3 DNA follows: TGTGCCAGCGGCGGGCGGACACCTCGCTCGGGCACAGATACGCAGTATTTT. Translated, it gives CASGGRTPRSGTDTQYF. The rearrangement links TRBV28 to TRBJ2-3; D might be TRBD1 or TRBD2, each matching 5 bases. Germline loops: CDR1 MDHEN, CDR2 SYDVKM. V lost 8 bases, J lost 1 base, and 22 bases lay in between. The CDR3 runs 17 residues.

This clonotype was picked up many times. The V and J genes are TRBV6-5 and TRBJ2-7, with D possibly matching TRBD2 (5 bases). This CDR3 is built from 12 residues. V was clipped by 4 bases and J by 6 bases, with 10 bases between them. The germline CDR1 and CDR2 sequences are MNHEY and SVGAGI. The CDR3, as DNA: TGTGCCAGCAGTTCGGCCGGGGTCGAGCAGTACTTC. Protein sequence: CASSSAGVEQYF.

This clonotype was counted at least ten times. The CDR3 sequence is CSAREDLNTEAFF. CDR3 sequence (DNA): TGCAGTGCTAGAGAAGATTTGAACACTGAAGCTTTCTTT. This rearrangement joins TRBV20-1 to TRBJ1-1; no firm D call. The length of the CDR3 is 13 residues. With 0 bases removed from V and 0 bases from J, the gap between germline ends came to 5 bases. Looked up from germline, CDR1 is DFQATT and CDR2 is SNEGSKA (reference sequence).